This T cell receptor (beta chain) was observed in a study of T cell responses to AZD1222 COVID-19 vaccine. General study points: Two doses of AZD1222 preceded a rise in Spike-specific TCR breadth and depth. A mostly white British donor set with more females was recruited, and clonal diversity was possibly underestimated.

CDR1 and CDR2 from the germline V gene are SGHRS and YFSETQ. This CDR3 has 14 amino acids. The V and J ends lost 0 bases and 8 bases, in that order; junction bases with no gene match: 2. Using immunoSEQ multiplex PCR, the repertoire was profiled, and TCRdb retains in-frame clones only, with some absent. The data show about 100,000 clones, 70% to 90% seen once. About this clone: Its antigen is still unknown.

The sequencing used peripheral blood, collected 28 days after the second AZD1222 dose. The receptor comes from an adult who received the AZD1222 COVID-19 vaccine. The rearrangement joins TRBV5-1 to TRBJ1-6; 7 nucleotides agree with TRBD1. The CDR3 protein is CASSLAQGDSPLHF. The CDR3 DNA reads as TGCGCCAGCAGCTTGGCTCAGGGGGATTCACCCCTCCACTTT. The variable domain in full, completed from reference TRBV5-1 and TRBJ1-6, reads KAGVTQTPRYLIKTRGQQVTLSCSPISGHRSVSWYQQTPGQGLQFLFEYFSETQRNKGNFPGRFSGRQFSNSRSEMNVSTLELGDSALYLCASSLAQGDSPLHFGNGTRLTVT.